Included here is one TCR beta chain sequence, with context. The table came from immunoSEQ multiplex PCR; TCRdb's copy has only in-frame clones and leaves some out. The table records around 110,000 clones, approximately 89% of them present only once. This record belongs to a study of blood T cell repertoires in COVID-19. Study background: Both acute and convalescent COVID-19 samples were obtained from the United States, Italy and Spain.

The CDR3 sequence is 13 residues long. Trimming left V 0 bases short and J 5 bases short, with 6 bases between. The germline V gene has CDR1 LNHNV and CDR2 YYDKDF (reference sequence). Sequenced material: peripheral blood. The V call is TRBV15, the J call TRBJ2-3; possible D gene TRBD1, 5 bases. This sequence was found in a man aged 50 or older with active or convalescent COVID-19. The CDR3 DNA reads TGTGCCACCAGCAGAGATCAGGGAGATACGCAGTATTTT. This encodes CATSRDQGDTQYF. The full variable domain, in which reference TRBV15 and TRBJ2-3 provide the parts outside the CDR3, is DAMVIQNPRYQVTQFGKPVTLSCSQTLNHNVMYWYQQKSSQAPKLLFHYYDKDFNNEADTPDNFQSRRPNTSFCFLDIRSPGLGDTAMYLCATSRDQGDTQYFGPGTRLTVL.